A selection of T cell receptor beta chains follows, all from one sample in a study of cytomegalovirus exposure and HLA in healthy donors. Profiled with immunoSEQ multiplex PCR; TCRdb holds only in-frame clones, not every one. This table has roughly 99,000 clones, 65% to 85% appearing once. Input material: PBMCs. The receptors were sampled from a man aged 25-45 years in good health and CMV-seronegative. Each CDR3 is given with its conserved first and last residue. A D gene is named only where the DNA matches it firmly. Not all rows give a size; the values are once, few, many and, for expanded clones, a class.

V	D	J	size	length	CDR3	DNA
TRBV4-1	TRBD1	TRBJ1-1	-	15	CASSHADRDNTEAFF	TGCGCCAGCAGCCATGCAGACAGGGACAACACTGAAGCTTTCTTT
TRBV18	-	TRBJ2-7	few	15	CASSPRPLETHEQYF	TGTGCCAGCTCACCACGGCCTCTAGAAACACACGAGCAGTACTTC
TRBV6-1	TRBD1	TRBJ1-1	-	15	CAGQPGTGMNTEAFF	TGTGCCGGCCAACCCGGGACAGGGATGAACACTGAAGCTTTCTTT
TRBV7-9	-	TRBJ2-5	-	14	CASSLVTQRETQYF	TGTGCCAGCAGCTTAGTGACTCAAAGGGAGACCCAGTACTTC
TRBV29-1	TRBD1	TRBJ1-1	-	15	CSVYVQGRLRAEAFF	TGCAGCGTTTACGTACAGGGGAGGCTAAGGGCTGAAGCTTTCTTT
TRBV7-9	-	TRBJ2-5	few	14	CASSSLDGGETQYF	TGTGCCAGCAGCAGCCTTGATGGGGGGGAGACCCAGTACTTC
TRBV11-2	TRBD2	TRBJ2-2	once	15	CASSQLAGVSGELFF	TGTGCCAGCAGTCAACTAGCGGGAGTAAGCGGGGAGCTGTTTTTT
TRBV19	TRBD1	TRBJ2-7	-	15	CASSPGQGLTYEQYF	TGTGCCAGTAGTCCTGGACAGGGGCTAACCTACGAGCAGTACTTC
TRBV5-1	TRBD1	TRBJ1-2	-	15	CASSFGDREGTGYTF	TGCGCCAGCAGCTTCGGGGACAGGGAGGGTACTGGCTACACCTTC
TRBV12-5	TRBD1	TRBJ2-3	once	14	CASGGTAFTDTQYF	TGTGCTAGTGGCGGGACAGCCTTCACAGATACGCAGTATTTT